This section outlines one T cell receptor (beta chain) sequence together with its context. Its antigen is unknown. Qualities for individual bases were not recorded, and no much larger clone is one base off. Other DNA variants within this sample encode the same CDR3. TCRbeta CDR3 regions were amplified from genomic DNA by means of the immunoSEQ Assay, a bias-controlled multiplex PCR. As for the original processing: The number of nucleated cells in each sample was estimated by amplification of reference gene primers within the assay. To quantify the absolute abundance of each unique TCRbeta CDR3 rearrangement, sequence reads were collapsed and filtered. Productive Simpson clonality was computed per sample as the square root of Simpson's diversity index over productive rearrangements. This is the immuneACCESS table as TCRdb keeps it, with only in-frame sequences that have V and J called. A part of the clones is gone; compared with another copy, unresolved V genes explain less than half, and the rest is unexplained. The DNA was the basis for D and trimming; V, J and clone size are from that table. The sample table contains 140,000 to 150,000 clones; only one count was recorded for 75% to 90% of them. About two fifths of the sample rests with the top ten.

The collaborating institutions used their own protocols to collect whole blood in K2EDTA tubes. For TCRbeta analysis, collaborators shipped samples in one of three forms: frozen whole blood, isolated PBMCs, or DNA extracted from either of those sample types. This specimen comes from a study of blood T cell repertoires in COVID-19 (dated by TCRdb to about 2020). In terms of the full investigation: Collaborator samples came from the United States, Italy and Spain and covered acute and convalescent phases of COVID-19. The material from the prospective study consisted of cDNA or gDNA derived from T cells, B-cell-depleted T cells, or PBMCs. The dataset comprised deeply sampled blood TCRbeta repertoires from subjects exposed to, actively infected with, or recovered from COVID-19. The repertoires were made available in a free public database intended to serve as a resource for research on the immune response to SARS-CoV-2. The samples were drawn from the first 160 participants of the ongoing ImmuneRACE study and from 1,254 subjects provided by 6 global collaborators. The sample metadata nearly always contained a de-identified subject ID, COVID-19 status, age in years and sex. Where available, HLA class I and class II types were taken from metadata supplied by the sample provider and were not determined by assay-based typing. General findings and caveats noted by the study authors: The amount of clinical and demographic metadata varied by source and participant and was provided uncurated.

Reading the germline V gene gives CDR1 SNHLY and CDR2 FYNNEI. Including cysteine and phenylalanine, the CDR3 has 12 amino acids. The kept DNA is CDR3 alone, 36 bases in frame from the first base. The junction shows trimming of 6 bases on V and 4 bases on J, plus 9 bases between the germline ends. The sequence joins TRBV2 to TRBJ2-5; TRBD2 is a possible D gene, resting on 7 matching bases. The sample was peripheral blood. The clonotype was recovered from a human donor in a cohort sampled during active COVID-19. CDR3 reads: CASRGGGETQYF. The DNA sequence is as follows: TGTGCCAGCAGGGGAGGGGGAGAGACCCAGTACTTC.